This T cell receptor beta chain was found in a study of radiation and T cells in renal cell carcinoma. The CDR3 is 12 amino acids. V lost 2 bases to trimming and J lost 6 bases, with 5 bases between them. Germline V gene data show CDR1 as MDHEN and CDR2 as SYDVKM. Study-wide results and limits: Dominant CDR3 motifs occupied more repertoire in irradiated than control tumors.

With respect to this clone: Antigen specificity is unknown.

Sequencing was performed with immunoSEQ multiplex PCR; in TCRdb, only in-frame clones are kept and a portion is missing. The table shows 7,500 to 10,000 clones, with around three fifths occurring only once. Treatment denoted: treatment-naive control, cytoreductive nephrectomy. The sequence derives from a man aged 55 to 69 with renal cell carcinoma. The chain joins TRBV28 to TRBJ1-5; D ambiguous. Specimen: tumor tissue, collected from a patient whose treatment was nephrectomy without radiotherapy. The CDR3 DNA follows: TGTGCCAGCAGTTTAAGGAGTCAGCCCCAGCATTTT. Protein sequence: CASSLRSQPQHF.